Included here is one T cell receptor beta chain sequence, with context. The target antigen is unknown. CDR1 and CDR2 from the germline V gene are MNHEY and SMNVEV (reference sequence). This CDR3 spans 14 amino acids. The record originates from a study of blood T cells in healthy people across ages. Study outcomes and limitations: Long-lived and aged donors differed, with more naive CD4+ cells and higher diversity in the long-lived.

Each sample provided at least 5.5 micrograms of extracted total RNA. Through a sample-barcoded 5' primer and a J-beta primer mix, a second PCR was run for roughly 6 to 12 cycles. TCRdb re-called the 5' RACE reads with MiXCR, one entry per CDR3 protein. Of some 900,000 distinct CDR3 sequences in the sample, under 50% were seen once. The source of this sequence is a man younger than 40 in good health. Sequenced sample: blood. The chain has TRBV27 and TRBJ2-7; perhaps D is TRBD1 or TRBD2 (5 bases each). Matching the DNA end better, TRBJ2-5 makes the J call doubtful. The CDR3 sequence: CASSVRGRSETQYF. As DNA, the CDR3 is TGTGCCAGCAGTGTGAGGGGCAGGAGTGAGACCCAGTACTTC.